What follows describes a single T cell receptor (beta chain). This record comes from a study of T-cell reconstitution after alpha-beta-depleted transplantation in children. The CDR3 totals 15 residues. Trimming pared 0 bases from V and 0 bases from J, leaving 12 bases between. The V gene's germline CDR1 is GTSNPN and CDR2 SVGIG (reference sequence). This sample's TCRbeta library carried unique molecular identifier barcodes. TCRdb reprocessed the PCR reads via MiXCR and lists one record per CDR3 protein. Of approximately 490,000 distinct CDR3 sequences in the sample, under 15% were seen once. This material consisted of PBMCs from the stem cell graft donor, taken from the stem cell graft. The clonotype was recovered from a human donor who donated a stem cell graft to a child with combined immunodeficiency. This chain links TRBV30 with TRBJ2-7; D not resolved. CDR3 DNA: TGTGCCTGGAGTGTCGGGCTCCTTGGCTCCTACGAGCAGTACTTC. It codes for CAWSVGLLGSYEQYF.